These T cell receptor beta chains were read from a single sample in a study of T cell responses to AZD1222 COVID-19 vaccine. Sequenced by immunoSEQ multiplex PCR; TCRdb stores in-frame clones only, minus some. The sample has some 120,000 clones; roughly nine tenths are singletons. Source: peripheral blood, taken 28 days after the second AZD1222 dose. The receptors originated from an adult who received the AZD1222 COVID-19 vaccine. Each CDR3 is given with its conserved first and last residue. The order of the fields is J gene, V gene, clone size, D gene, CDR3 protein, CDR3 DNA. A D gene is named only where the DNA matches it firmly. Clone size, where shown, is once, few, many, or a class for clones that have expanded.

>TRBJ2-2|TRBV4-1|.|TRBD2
CASSTGTSTSGELFF
TGCGCCAGCTCTACCGGGACTAGCACAAGCGGGGAGCTGTTTTTT
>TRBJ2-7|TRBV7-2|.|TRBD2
CASSFRDYAGEQYF
TGTGCCAGCAGCTTCCGGGACTATGCAGGCGAGCAGTACTTC
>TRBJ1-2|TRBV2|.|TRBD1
CASRPQGMNYGYTF
TGTGCCAGCAGACCACAGGGGATGAACTATGGCTACACCTTC
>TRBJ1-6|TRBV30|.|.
CAWRTLGSPLHF
TGTGCCTGGCGGACTCTCGGGTCACCCCTCCACTTT
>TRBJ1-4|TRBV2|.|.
CASSAQLGEKLFF
TGTGCCAGCAGTGCCCAACTGGGGGAAAAACTGTTTTTT
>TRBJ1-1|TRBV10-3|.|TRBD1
CAIRGQGPDTEAFF
TGTGCCATCAGGGGACAGGGGCCGGACACTGAAGCTTTCTTT
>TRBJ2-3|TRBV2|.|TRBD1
CASGLGQGYSTDTQYF
TGTGCCAGCGGCCTTGGACAGGGATATAGCACAGATACGCAGTATTTT
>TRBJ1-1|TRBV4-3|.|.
CASSHSREAEAFF
TGCGCCAGCAGCCATAGTCGGGAGGCTGAAGCTTTCTTT
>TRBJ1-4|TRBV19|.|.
CASSASGAQKLFF
TGTGCCAGTAGTGCATCAGGGGCACAAAAACTGTTTTTT
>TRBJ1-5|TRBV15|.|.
CATSRGSQRAGNQPQHF
TGTGCCACCAGCAGAGGGTCCCAGCGGGCGGGAAATCAGCCCCAGCATTTT
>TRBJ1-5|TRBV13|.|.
CASSLLNQPQHF
TGTGCCAGCAGCTTATTAAATCAGCCCCAGCATTTT
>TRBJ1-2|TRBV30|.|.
CAWSHPGMSYGYTF
TGTGCCTGGAGTCACCCGGGAATGAGCTATGGCTACACCTTC
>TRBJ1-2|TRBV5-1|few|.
CASSFGPQGYGYTF
TGCGCCAGCAGCTTCGGTCCCCAGGGCTATGGCTACACCTTC
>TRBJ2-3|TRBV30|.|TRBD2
CAWRRLAGGDTQYF
TGTGCCTGGAGGCGACTAGCGGGAGGGGATACGCAGTATTTT
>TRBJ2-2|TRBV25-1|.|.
CASSELARGTGELFF
TGTGCCAGCAGTGAATTAGCCAGGGGAACCGGGGAGCTGTTTTTT
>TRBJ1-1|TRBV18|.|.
CASSPRGGDTEAFF
TGTGCCAGCTCACCCCGAGGTGGGGACACTGAAGCTTTCTTT
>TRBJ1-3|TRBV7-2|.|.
CASSSPGGGRGNTIYF
TGTGCCAGCAGCTCCCCTGGCGGGGGAAGGGGAAACACCATATATTTT
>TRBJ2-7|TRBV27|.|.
CASSSTPGQTYEQYF
TGTGCCAGCAGTTCCACCCCCGGACAGACCTACGAGCAGTACTTC
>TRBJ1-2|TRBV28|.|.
CASSLEGRGGGYTF
TGTGCCAGCAGTTTGGAGGGGCGCGGTGGGGGCTACACCTTC
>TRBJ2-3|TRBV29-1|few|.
CSVDRDPTDTQYF
TGCAGCGTTGACCGCGACCCCACAGATACGCAGTATTTT
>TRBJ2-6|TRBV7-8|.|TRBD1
CASSSPRGRQGARANVLTF
TGTGCCAGCAGCTCGCCCCGGGGAAGACAGGGGGCAAGGGCCAACGTCCTGACTTTC
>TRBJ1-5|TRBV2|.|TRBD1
CASHLTGSNQPQHF
TGTGCCAGCCATCTGACAGGGTCCAATCAGCCCCAGCATTTT
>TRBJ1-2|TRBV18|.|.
CASSPGVNYGYTF
TGTGCCAGCTCACCAGGGGTGAATTATGGCTACACCTTC
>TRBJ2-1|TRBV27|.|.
CASSFSENSYNEQFF
TGTGCCAGCAGTTTTAGTGAAAACTCCTACAATGAGCAGTTCTTC
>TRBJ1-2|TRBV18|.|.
CASSPPDSYGYTF
TGTGCCAGCTCACCACCGGACAGCTATGGCTACACCTTC
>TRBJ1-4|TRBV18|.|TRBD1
CASSATGVEKLFF
TGTGCCAGCTCCGCCACAGGGGTTGAAAAACTGTTTTTT
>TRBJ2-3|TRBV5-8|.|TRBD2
CASSRQGLTDTQYF
TGTGCCAGCAGCCGCCAGGGACTAACAGATACGCAGTATTTT